This T cell receptor beta chain appears in the sequencing data of a study of beta chain features in type 1 diabetes. Study details: Age, gender, cell numbers and subset yield matched between patients and controls. Summed over all samples, the examined sorted cells came to roughly 110,000,000.

All of the isolated RNA was reverse transcribed, so expressed TCRB transcripts were sequenced. TCRdb keeps only in-frame clones here, not all; method: immunoSEQ multiplex PCR. This table has 250,000 or so clones, about 15% appearing once. This clone has only a few counts. Its specificity is not known. CDR3 length: 13 residues. Germline assignment: CDR1 MNHNY and CDR2 SVGAGI (reference sequence). V dropped 8 bases and J dropped 5; count of bases not matched to a gene: 4. Study-level points and caveats: TCRB CDR3s were moderately but significantly shorter in Type 1 diabetes patients in all four CD4+ subsets. In comparison with healthy donors, patients had naive, central memory and Treg TCRB repertoires that appeared more similar. Fewer insertions but more deletions were seen at VDJ junctions in type 1 diabetes patients.

Material: naive CD4+ T cells from blood. The clonotype was recovered from a man aged 30 to 45 with type 1 diabetes. The chain employs TRBV6-6 and TRBJ1-5, with TRBD1 matching 9 bases. CDR3 nucleotide sequence: TGTGCCAGCGTCCGACAGGGGGATCAGCCCCAGCATTTT. This encodes CASVRQGDQPQHF.